Below, one T cell receptor (beta chain) is given with its context. Its target is unknown. The sample originates from a study of post-analysis software for immune sequencing data. Study context: Relapsing-remitting, secondary progressive and progressive-relapsing multiple sclerosis were all included among the disease courses. General study points: The study found significantly lower normalized Chao1 diversity in multiple sclerosis patients than in controls.

Included in the TCR beta cDNA libraries were unique molecular identifiers. Input of about 0.9 to 10 million T cells yielded 500,000 to 650,000 cDNA molecules. TCRdb reanalysed the PCR reads using MiXCR and keeps one entry per CDR3 protein. The sample carries hundreds of thousands of distinct CDR3 sequences, 25% to 30% recorded once. The sequencing sample was made of blood. This clonotype was sampled from a girl between 10 and 17 years old with multiple sclerosis.

Here the CDR3 DNA reads TGTGCCAGCAGCTTAGGTCCCCCTGCGGGCGAGCAGTACTTC. Amino acid sequence: CASSLGPPAGEQYF. V gene TRBV7-2 combines with J gene TRBJ2-7; D is possibly TRBD2 (5 bases). V was trimmed by 1 base and J by 6 bases, leaving 13 bases between them. This CDR3 contains 14 residues. Germline V gene sequence: CDR1 SGHTA, CDR2 FQGNSA.